This TCR beta chain was captured in a study of human T cells and chemical hapten exposure. In the study overall: 0.01% DPC was applied to the upper back in patch tests, which were read at 6 days. Study-level results: Since the donors had alopecia, their immune response may not be the same as that of healthy people. While controls formed fewer of them, expanded TCRs formed significantly more large CDR3 similarity clusters.

Time point in this sample: patch test 1, 2 weeks after DPC sensitization. Treatment noted: therapeutic diphenylcyclopropenone sensitization with weekly scalp DPC. The CDR3 has 15 amino acids. Germline V gene data show CDR1 as DFQATT and CDR2 as SNEGSKA (reference sequence). Trimming cost V 2 bases and J 0 bases, with 14 bases left between them. MiXCR, run by TCRdb on the RACE reads, gives a single entry per CDR3 protein. The table lists about 71,000 distinct CDR3 sequences, about 9.1% of them singletons. As concerns this clonotype: Its antigen is unknown.

The gene calls are TRBV20-1 and TRBJ2-7; D may correspond to TRBD1 or TRBD2 (5 bases each). Sequenced here: whole blood, sampled in connection with sensitization to the hapten diphenylcyclopropenone (DPC). The receptor was isolated from a woman in her thirties or forties with alopecia areata. Some clones in this sample may be carry-over from other donors' samples. CDR3 protein: CSARLLDGTSYEQYF. The CDR3 DNA follows: TGCAGTGCTAGACTACTGGACGGGACCTCCTACGAGCAGTACTTC.